These 9 T cell receptor beta chains share one sample of origin, sequenced in a study of blood T cell repertoires in COVID-19. Sequenced by immunoSEQ multiplex PCR; TCRdb stores in-frame clones only, minus some. The data hold about 89,000 clones, with about 77% observed a single time. The sample consisted of peripheral blood. These TCRs come from a man aged 70-80 years with COVID-19, enrolled during active disease.

This sequence joins TRBV11-3 and TRBJ2-1, with 16 bases that match TRBD2. CDR1 and CDR2 from the germline V gene are SGHNT and YENEEA. The CDR3 has 14 residues. V shed 3 bases, J shed 12 bases, and the junction held 2 bases outside the gene matches. The CDR3 loop is CASSLGLAGGTQFF. The DNA of the CDR3 is TGTGCCAGCAGCTTGGGACTAGCGGGGGGGACGCAGTTCTTC. The variable domain in full, completed from reference TRBV11-3 and TRBJ2-1, reads EAGVVQSPRYKIIEKKQPVAFWCNPISGHNTLYWYLQNLGQGPELLIRYENEEAVDDSQLPKDRFSAERLKGVDSTLKIQPAELGDSAVYLCASSLGLAGGTQFFGPGTRLTVL.

This clone was seen a few times. This chain links TRBV25-1 with TRBJ1-1; a weak D match, TRBD1 (5 bases). This CDR3 spans 13 amino acids. Germline-derived CDR1 and CDR2 are MGHDK and SYGVNS. V was cut by 2 bases and J by 3 bases, with 7 bases left in between. CDR3 loop: CASSEGGDTEAFF. The CDR3 DNA is TGTGCCAGCAGTGAAGGAGGGGACACTGAAGCTTTCTTT.

The genes are TRBV10-3 and TRBJ1-1, with 12 bases that match TRBD1. CDR3 length: 15 amino acids. Trimming at V came to 6 bases and at J to 1 base, leaving 3 bases not matched to a gene. Germline V CDR1 and CDR2: ENHRY, SYGVKD. The CDR3 DNA sequence: TGTGCCATCAGGGGACAGGGGGCGACGAACACTGAAGCTTTCTTT. This sequence encodes CAIRGQGATNTEAFF.

V usage is TRBV12-3 or TRBV12-4 and J usage is TRBJ1-5; 7 bases agree with TRBD1. The CDR3 is made up of 13 amino acids. With V trimmed by 8 bases and J by 8 bases, 9 bases remained unmatched. The CDR3 DNA follows: TGTGCCAGCGGACGACAGGGCATGGAGCCCCAGCATTTT. This encodes CASGRQGMEPQHF.

This clone counts as medium-sized. Within the sample, other DNA sequences also encode this same CDR3. The chain has TRBV15 and TRBJ1-5; D unresolved. Trimming pared 0 bases from V and 0 bases from J, leaving 3 bases between. Germline assignment: CDR1 LNHNV and CDR2 YYDKDF (reference sequence). This CDR3 is built from 14 residues. CDR3 in amino acids: CATSRDSSNQPQHF. CDR3 sequence (DNA): TGTGCCACCAGCAGAGACAGTAGCAATCAGCCCCAGCATTTT.

The chain has TRBV6-5 and TRBJ2-1; 9 bases match TRBD2. The CDR3 length is 16 residues. Germline loops: CDR1 MNHEY, CDR2 SVGAGI. After removal of 0 bases from V and 4 bases from J, the junction contained 4 bases not matched to a gene. The CDR3 DNA is TGTGCCAGCAGTTACTCGAGCGGGAGGTCGTACAATGAGCAGTTCTTC. Translating it yields CASSYSSGRSYNEQFF.

V and J are TRBV10-3 and TRBJ2-7, with TRBD1 identical over 10 bases. Germline CDR1 reads ENHRY; CDR2 reads SYGVKD. V dropped 5 bases and J dropped 4; count of bases not matched to a gene: 8. The CDR3 consists of 15 residues. The CDR3 protein is CAISPSDRGDYEQYF. CDR3 coding DNA: TGTGCCATCAGTCCCTCGGACAGGGGGGATTACGAGCAGTACTTC.

This clone was seen a single time. The chain uses TRBV7-2 and TRBJ2-3, with TRBD2 matching over 14 bases. This CDR3 has 18 amino acids. V lost 5 bases and J lost 3; bases outside the gene matches: 10. CDR1 SGHTA and CDR2 FQGNSA come from the germline V gene. The CDR3 protein is CASSPPGTSGGETDTQYF. CDR3 coding DNA: TGTGCCAGCAGCCCACCCGGGACTAGCGGGGGAGAAACAGATACGCAGTATTTT.

Only a few counts were recorded for this clone. This sequence joins TRBV5-1 and TRBJ2-7; 12 nucleotides match TRBD2. The V segment lost 0 bases and the J segment 6 bases; nucleotides outside the gene matches: 7. The germline CDR1 and CDR2 sequences are SGHRS and YFSETQ. This CDR3 has 16 residues. This CDR3 is CASSLGATSGSSEQYF. Here the CDR3 DNA reads TGCGCCAGCAGCTTGGGAGCGACTAGCGGGAGCAGCGAGCAGTACTTC.